The 18 T cell receptor beta chains below all came from one sample that was sequenced in a study of blood T cells in healthy people across ages. A sample-barcoded 5' primer and a J-beta primer mix were used in a second PCR of about 7 to 11 cycles. TCRdb fed the 5' RACE reads into MiXCR, producing one record per CDR3 protein. The repertoire has under 1 million distinct CDR3 sequences, 44% of them found once; the top ten carry nearly 20%. Sequences were obtained from blood. The receptors come from a man aged 55 to 70 in good health.

This chain links TRBV6-5 with TRBJ2-4; D is perhaps TRBD1 (6 bases). This CDR3 is built from 14 residues. CDR1 and CDR2 from the germline V gene are MNHEY and SVGAGI. V was clipped by 0 bases and J by 8 bases, with 11 bases between them. The DNA for the CDR3 is TGTGCCAGCAGTTACTCGGACAGTAGGGACATTCAGTACTTC. Its translation is CASSYSDSRDIQYF.

The rearrangement joins TRBV5-1 to TRBJ2-7; either TRBD1 or TRBD2 may fit D (6 bases each). Trimming took off 5 bases at V and 0 bases at J, with 15 bases between the two ends. CDR3 length: 15 residues. The germline gives CDR1 SGHRS, CDR2 YFSETQ. The CDR3 spells CASRASGGLSYEQYF. The CDR3 nucleotides read TGCGCCAGCAGGGCGAGTGGGGGGCTCTCCTACGAGCAGTACTTC.

The CDR3 region has the DNA TGTGCCAGCAATATCGGTTCCCGGGGGAGCTATGGCTACACCTTC. Protein product: CASNIGSRGSYGYTF. The chain couples TRBV7-9 to TRBJ1-2; TRBD1 is a possible D gene (5 bases). Germline CDR1 and CDR2: SEHNR and FQNEAQ (reference sequence). Deletions cut 7 bases from V and 4 bases from J, with 19 bases between. The CDR3 has 15 amino acids.

This chain connects TRBV9 to TRBJ2-1, with 7 bases lining up with TRBD1. This CDR3 is built from 16 residues. Germline V gives CDR1 SGDLS, CDR2 YYNGEE. Unmatched junction bases numbered 8, after V lost 0 bases and J lost 5 bases. CDR3: CASSVGDRVEHNEQFF. The CDR3, as DNA: TGTGCCAGCAGCGTAGGAGACAGGGTGGAACACAATGAGCAGTTCTTC. The variable domain in full, completed from reference TRBV9 and TRBJ2-1, reads DSGVTQTPKHLITATGQRVTLRCSPRSGDLSVYWYQQSLDQGLQFLIQYYNGEERAKGNILERFSAQQFPDLHSELNLSSLELGDSALYFCASSVGDRVEHNEQFFGPGTRLTVL.

J is TRBJ1-6 and V is TRBV20-1; possibly TRBD1 for D (5 bases). V lost 6 bases and J lost 8, with 11 bases in between. The CDR3 contains 12 residues. Germline CDR1 DFQATT, CDR2 SNEGSKA (reference sequence). The CDR3 bases are TGCAGTGCCCAGGGTCACGATTCACCCCTCCACTTT. It yields the protein CSAQGHDSPLHF.

The chain recombines TRBV5-1 with TRBJ2-2; D might be TRBD2 (5 bases). Looked up from germline, CDR1 is SGHRS and CDR2 is YFSETQ. V lost 4 bases, J lost 6 bases, and 13 bases lay in between. The CDR3 has 14 amino acids. CDR3 protein: CASSLSAGPGELFF. The CDR3 nucleotides are TGCGCCAGCAGCCTTTCCGCGGGCCCCGGGGAGCTGTTTTTT.

The rearrangement uses TRBV24-1 and TRBJ2-5; D is possibly TRBD1 or TRBD2 (6 bases each). Germline CDR1 reads KGHDR; CDR2 reads SFDVKD. V was trimmed by 6 bases and J by 11 bases, leaving 24 bases between them. The CDR3 consists of 15 residues. CDR3 nucleotide sequence: TGTGCCACCAGTTCCGAGGGGGGTTCAGGGAATGAGCAGTACTTC. Protein sequence: CATSSEGGSGNEQYF.

The genes are TRBV25-1 and TRBJ1-1, with 8 bases that match TRBD1. Germline V gene data show CDR1 as MGHDK and CDR2 as SYGVNS. The CDR3 loop spans 17 amino acids. V gave up 3 bases and J gave up 1 base; unmatched junction bases: 10. The CDR3 here is CASSEGGRGLSNTEAFF. DNA of the CDR3: TGTGCCAGCAGTGAGGGGGGCAGGGGGCTCTCGAACACTGAAGCTTTCTTT.

The V gene is TRBV7-9, the J gene TRBJ1-2; D might be TRBD1 (6 bases). V was pared by 5 bases and J by 4 bases, with 14 bases between. The CDR3 length is 14 residues. Germline CDR1 reads SEHNR; CDR2 reads FQNEAQ (reference sequence). CDR3 DNA sequence: TGTGCCAGCAGCCCCCCGTTGACAGGCTATGGCTACACCTTC. Amino acid sequence: CASSPPLTGYGYTF.

A few counts support this clonotype. The genes are TRBV9 and TRBJ2-5, with D hard to call. The CDR3 covers 15 residues. The germline V and J ends were trimmed by 0 bases and 5 bases, with 14 bases remaining between them. Germline loops: CDR1 SGDLS, CDR2 YYNGEE. The CDR3 DNA reads TGTGCCAGCAGCGTAGGAGTGTTGGGTGGGGAGACCCAGTACTTC. Translated: CASSVGVLGGETQYF.

The chain has TRBV28 and TRBJ2-2; D perhaps matches TRBD1 (5 bases). The CDR3 consists of 15 residues. Germline loops: CDR1 MDHEN, CDR2 SYDVKM. With 2 bases removed from V and 2 bases from J, the gap between germline ends came to 9 bases. The CDR3 sequence is CASSLHGANTGELFF. The CDR3 DNA reads as TGTGCCAGCAGTTTACATGGGGCTAACACCGGGGAGCTGTTTTTT.

This chain joins TRBV10-3 and TRBJ1-4; D gene ambiguous. The CDR3 loop spans 16 amino acids. Germline V gene data show CDR1 as ENHRY and CDR2 as SYGVKD. Trimming took off 0 bases at V and 8 bases at J, with 16 bases between the two ends. The CDR3 here is CAISESGGRKGEKLFF. DNA for the CDR3: TGTGCCATCAGTGAGTCCGGAGGACGGAAGGGAGAAAAACTGTTTTTT.

The gene calls are TRBV10-3 and TRBJ2-3; 10 bases agree with TRBD2. CDR1 ENHRY and CDR2 SYGVKD come from the germline V gene. V lost 4 bases, J lost 14 bases, and 6 bases stayed unmatched. The CDR3 covers 12 residues. This chain's CDR3 is CAISAPSGGPYF. The CDR3 DNA reads as TGTGCCATCAGTGCTCCTAGCGGGGGTCCGTATTTT.

This clonotype has more than one count but fewer than ten. DNA for the CDR3: TGTGCCAGTAGAACAGGGGGCGTCTCCTACGAGCAGTACTTC. Translation: CASRTGGVSYEQYF. The chain links TRBV6-2 or TRBV6-3 to TRBJ2-7; TRBD1 aligns across 9 bases. V lost 9 bases to trimming and J lost 0 bases; unmatched junction nucleotides: 6. The CDR3 consists of 14 residues. Germline values: CDR1 MNHEY, CDR2 SVGEGT.

This chain joins TRBV11-2 and TRBJ2-7; unclear D gene. Deletions cut 3 bases from V and 2 bases from J, with 8 bases between. Germline assignment: CDR1 SGHAT and CDR2 FQNNGV. The CDR3 covers 13 residues. As DNA, the CDR3 is TGTGCCAGCAGCTTCGGTCGGCCCTACGAGCAGTACTTC. Protein product: CASSFGRPYEQYF.

This chain links TRBV7-2 with TRBJ1-1; D unclear. V shed 1 base and J shed 5 bases, with 11 bases lying between them. There are 14 residues in the CDR3. Per germline, CDR1 SGHTA and CDR2 FQGNSA. CDR3 in amino acids: CASSLVKVGTEAFF. The DNA for the CDR3 is TGTGCCAGCAGCTTAGTGAAGGTGGGGACTGAAGCTTTCTTT.

Only a few counts were recorded for this clonotype. The V gene is TRBV12-3 or TRBV12-4, the J gene TRBJ1-2; D is perhaps TRBD1 (5 bases). Trimming took 5 bases from V and 6 from J, leaving 16 bases between them. The CDR3 consists of 14 residues. CDR3 bases: TGTGCCAGCAGTGGATTGGGGGTACGAGATGGCTACACCTTC. Protein sequence: CASSGLGVRDGYTF.

This clonotype was observed at least ten times. The V call is TRBV5-5, the J call TRBJ2-1, with 7 bases that match TRBD2. V was clipped by 1 base and J by 1 base; unmatched bases: 5. CDR3 length equals 16 residues. Germline-derived CDR1 and CDR2 are SGHKS and YYEKEE (reference sequence). The CDR3 sequence: CASSLYVGGSYNEQFF. CDR3 coding DNA: TGTGCCAGCAGCTTGTATGTGGGGGGGTCCTACAATGAGCAGTTCTTC.